This entry concerns a single TCR beta chain. Roughly 0.5 to 1 ug RNA was reverse transcribed with random hexamers. TCRdb itself ran the immunoSEQ multiplex PCR reads through MiXCR, one entry per CDR3 protein. The data contain about 430,000 distinct CDR3 sequences, 85% of them seen just once; the ten biggest clones take up more than 0.09%. These data are taken from a study of CD8 T cells in Susac syndrome. The T cells that were sequenced for TCR beta were CD8+ and CD4+ cells from blood. TEMRA cells underwent FACS enrichment and CD8+ and CD4+ T cells underwent negative isolation. Germline V gene lookup returns CDR1 SNHLY and CDR2 FYNNEI. Trimming at V came to 6 bases and at J to 5 bases, leaving 9 bases not matched to a gene. The CDR3 is 15 amino acids.

The TCR comes from a human donor with multiple sclerosis. The chain has TRBV2 and TRBJ2-3, with 9 bases lining up with TRBD1. The sample taken for sequencing was CD8+ T cells from PBMCs. The CDR3 region is CASSGQGQGIDTQYF. In DNA, the CDR3 is TGTGCCAGCAGCGGACAGGGGCAAGGAATAGATACGCAGTATTTT.